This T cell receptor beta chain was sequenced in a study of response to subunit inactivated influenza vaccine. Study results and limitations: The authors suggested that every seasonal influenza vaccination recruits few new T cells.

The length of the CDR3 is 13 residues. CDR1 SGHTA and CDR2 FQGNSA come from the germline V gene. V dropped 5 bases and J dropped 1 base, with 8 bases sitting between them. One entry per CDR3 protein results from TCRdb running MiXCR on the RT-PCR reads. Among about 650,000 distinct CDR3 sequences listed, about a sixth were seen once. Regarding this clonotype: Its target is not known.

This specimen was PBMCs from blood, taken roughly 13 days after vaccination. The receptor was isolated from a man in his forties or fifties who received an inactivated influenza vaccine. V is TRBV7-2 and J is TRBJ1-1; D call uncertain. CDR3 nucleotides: TGTGCCAGCAGCCGAAGCCAGAACACTGAAGCTTTCTTT. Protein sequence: CASSRSQNTEAFF. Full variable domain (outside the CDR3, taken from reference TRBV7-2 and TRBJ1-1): GAGVSQSPSNKVTEKGKDVELRCDPISGHTALYWYRQSLGQGLEFLIYFQGNSAPDKSGLPSDRFSAERTGGSVSTLTIQRTQQEDSAVYLCASSRSQNTEAFFGQGTRLTVV.